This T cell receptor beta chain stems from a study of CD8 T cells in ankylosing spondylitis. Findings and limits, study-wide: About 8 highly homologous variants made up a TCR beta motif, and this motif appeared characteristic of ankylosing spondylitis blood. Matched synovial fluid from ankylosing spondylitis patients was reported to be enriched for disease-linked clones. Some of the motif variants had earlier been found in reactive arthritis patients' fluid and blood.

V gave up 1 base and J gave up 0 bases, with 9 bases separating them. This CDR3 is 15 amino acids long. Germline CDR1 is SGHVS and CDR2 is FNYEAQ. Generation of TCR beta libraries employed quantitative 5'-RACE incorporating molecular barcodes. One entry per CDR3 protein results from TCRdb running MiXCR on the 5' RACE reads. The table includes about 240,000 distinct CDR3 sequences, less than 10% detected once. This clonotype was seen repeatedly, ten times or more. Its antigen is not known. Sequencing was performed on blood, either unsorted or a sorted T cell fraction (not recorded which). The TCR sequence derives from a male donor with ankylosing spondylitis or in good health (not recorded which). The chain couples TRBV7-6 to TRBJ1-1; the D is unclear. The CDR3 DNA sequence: TGTGCCAGCAGCTTAGGGCAGTCACTGAACACTGAAGCTTTCTTT. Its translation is CASSLGQSLNTEAFF.